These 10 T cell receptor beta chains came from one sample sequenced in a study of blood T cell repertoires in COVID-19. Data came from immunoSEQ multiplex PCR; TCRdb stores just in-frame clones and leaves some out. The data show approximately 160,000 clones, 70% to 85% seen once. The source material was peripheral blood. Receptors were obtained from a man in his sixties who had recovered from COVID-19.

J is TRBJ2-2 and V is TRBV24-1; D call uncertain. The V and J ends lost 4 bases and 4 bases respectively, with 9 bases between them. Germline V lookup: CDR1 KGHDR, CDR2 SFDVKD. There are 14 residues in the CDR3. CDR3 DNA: TGTGCCACCAGTGACCCTTACAGCACCGGGGAGCTGTTTTTT. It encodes CATSDPYSTGELFF.

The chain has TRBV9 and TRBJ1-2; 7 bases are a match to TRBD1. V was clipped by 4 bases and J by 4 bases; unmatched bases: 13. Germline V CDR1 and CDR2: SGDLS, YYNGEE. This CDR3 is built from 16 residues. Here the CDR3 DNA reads TGTGCCAGCAGCCTAGTTGGACAGGACCCAATCTATGGCTACACCTTC. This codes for CASSLVGQDPIYGYTF.

Here the CDR3 reads CASSQDAGGPGTGELFF. As DNA, the CDR3 is TGCGCCAGCAGCCAAGATGCGGGCGGGCCGGGTACCGGGGAGCTGTTTTTT. The gene calls are TRBV4-1 and TRBJ2-2; a possible D gene is TRBD2 (5 bases). CDR1 is MGHRA and CDR2 is YSYEKL in the germline V gene. This CDR3 contains 17 residues. V shed 0 bases and J shed 5 bases, with 16 bases lying between them.

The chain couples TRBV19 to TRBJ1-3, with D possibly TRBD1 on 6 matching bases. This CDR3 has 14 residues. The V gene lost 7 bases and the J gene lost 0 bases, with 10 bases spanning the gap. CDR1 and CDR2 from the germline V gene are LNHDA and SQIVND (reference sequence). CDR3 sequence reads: CASIPTGSGNTIYF. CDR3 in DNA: TGTGCCAGTATCCCGACAGGCTCTGGAAACACCATATATTTT.

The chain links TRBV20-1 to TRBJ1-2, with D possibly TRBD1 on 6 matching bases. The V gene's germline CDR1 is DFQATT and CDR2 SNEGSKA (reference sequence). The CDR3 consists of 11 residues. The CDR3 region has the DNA TGCAGGCCTCACCAGGGGAACGGCTACACCTTC. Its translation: CRPHQGNGYTF.

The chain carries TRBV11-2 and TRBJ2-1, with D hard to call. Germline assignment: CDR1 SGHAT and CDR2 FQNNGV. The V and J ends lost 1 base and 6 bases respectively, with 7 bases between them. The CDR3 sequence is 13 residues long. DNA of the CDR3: TGTGCCAGCAGCTTAGGTCCCTTCAATGAGCAGTTCTTC. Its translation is CASSLGPFNEQFF.

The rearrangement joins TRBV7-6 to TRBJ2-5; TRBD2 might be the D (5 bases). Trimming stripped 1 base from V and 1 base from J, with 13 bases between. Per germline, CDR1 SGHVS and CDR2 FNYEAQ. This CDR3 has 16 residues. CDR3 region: CASSLGRVGIQETQYF. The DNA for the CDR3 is TGTGCCAGCAGCTTAGGGCGGGTTGGGATCCAAGAGACCCAGTACTTC.

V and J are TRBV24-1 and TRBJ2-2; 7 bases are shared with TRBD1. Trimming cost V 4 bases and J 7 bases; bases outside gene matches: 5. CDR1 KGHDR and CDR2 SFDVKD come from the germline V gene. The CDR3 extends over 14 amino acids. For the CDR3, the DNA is TGTGCCACCAGTGACCCGACAGGGAACGGGGAGCTGTTTTTT. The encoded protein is CATSDPTGNGELFF.

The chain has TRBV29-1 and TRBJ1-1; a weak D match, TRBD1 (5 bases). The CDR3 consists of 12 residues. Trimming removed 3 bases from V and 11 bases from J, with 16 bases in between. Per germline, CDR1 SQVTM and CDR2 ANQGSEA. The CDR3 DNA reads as TGCAGCGTTGATGGGGGGGGTGAAATCGCTTTCTTT. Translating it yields CSVDGGGEIAFF.

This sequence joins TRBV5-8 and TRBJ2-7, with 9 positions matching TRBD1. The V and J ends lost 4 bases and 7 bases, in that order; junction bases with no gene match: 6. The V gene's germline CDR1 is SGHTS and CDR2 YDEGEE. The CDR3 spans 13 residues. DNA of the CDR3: TGTGCCAGCAGCCTACAGGGGGCTAGGGAGCAGTACTTC. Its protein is CASSLQGAREQYF.